This entry lists 29 T cell receptor beta chains sequenced from one sample in a study of cytomegalovirus exposure and HLA in healthy donors. Primers for the PCR totalled 60 Vbeta and 13 Jbeta. Assay: immunoSEQ multiplex PCR; the TCRdb copy retains only in-frame clones and omits some. The sample includes 180,000 or so clones, about three quarters of them seen just once. Sequencing was carried out using PBMCs. The receptors derive from a woman in her fifties or sixties in good health and CMV-seropositive.

About this clone: Within the sample, other DNA sequences also encode this same CDR3. This chain joins TRBV7-2 and TRBJ1-4, with TRBD1 identical over 7 bases. The CDR3 spans 14 residues. The germline V gene has CDR1 SGHTA and CDR2 FQGNSA. Trimming took 5 bases from V and 8 from J; bases not matched to a gene: 8. The CDR3: CASSRGGSGEKLFF. The CDR3 region has the DNA TGTGCCAGCAGCCGAGGGGGCTCCGGGGAAAAACTGTTTTTT.

The rearrangement uses TRBV9 and TRBJ2-5, with TRBD2 identical over 9 bases. After removal of 4 bases from V and 4 bases from J, the junction contained 8 bases not matched to a gene. The CDR3 runs 15 residues. Germline CDR1 and CDR2: SGDLS and YYNGEE. The CDR3, as DNA: TGTGCCAGCAGCACAATAGCGGGAGTGAGAGAGACCCAGTACTTC. Translating it yields CASSTIAGVRETQYF. Filled out from reference TRBV9 and TRBJ2-5, the complete variable domain reads DSGVTQTPKHLITATGQRVTLRCSPRSGDLSVYWYQQSLDQGLQFLIQYYNGEERAKGNILERFSAQQFPDLHSELNLSSLELGDSALYFCASSTIAGVRETQYFGPGTRLLVL.

The chain carries TRBV7-2 and TRBJ2-5; 9 nucleotides line up with TRBD2. The length of the CDR3 is 15 residues. Germline CDR1 reads SGHTA; CDR2 reads FQGNSA. J gave up 5 bases and V 1 base, and 5 bases lay outside the gene matches. The CDR3 protein is CASSLVPSGTETQYF. Written as DNA, the CDR3 is TGTGCCAGCAGCTTAGTTCCTAGCGGGACGGAGACCCAGTACTTC.

This clone appeared a few times. The V call is TRBV27, the J call TRBJ2-5, with 7 bases aligning to TRBD1. The CDR3 runs to 12 residues. Germline assignment: CDR1 MNHEY and CDR2 SMNVEV (reference sequence). The V segment lost 7 bases and the J segment 4 bases; nucleotides outside the gene matches: 3. The DNA of the CDR3 is TGTGCCAGCAAGGGGGCGGTAGAGACCCAGTACTTC. This sequence encodes CASKGAVETQYF.

The rearrangement joins TRBV5-5 to TRBJ1-1; D is unclear. There are 14 residues in the CDR3. The V end was cut by 0 bases, the J end by 3 bases, with 9 bases between. Germline V gene sequence: CDR1 SGHKS, CDR2 YYEKEE (reference sequence). The CDR3 region is CASSLDGGDTEAFF. CDR3 in DNA: TGTGCCAGCAGCTTGGACGGAGGAGACACTGAAGCTTTCTTT.

This clone was counted a single time. The chain has TRBV6-1 and TRBJ2-5; D not certain. The end of the DNA is better explained by TRBJ2-7, so the J call may be wrong. This CDR3 has 15 amino acids. Germline V gene sequence: CDR1 MNHNS, CDR2 SASEGT. CDR3 nucleotide sequence: TGTGCCAGCAGTTTTCGGTCGACGGGTATCTACGAGCAGTACTTC. This translates into CASSFRSTGIYEQYF.

This chain connects TRBV28 to TRBJ1-5, with no clear D. The CDR3 contains 11 residues. Per the germline V gene, CDR1 is MDHEN and CDR2 is SYDVKM. The V and J ends lost 5 bases and 9 bases respectively, with 8 bases between them. In nucleotides, the CDR3 is TGTGCCAGCAGTCCCCTAGGGCCCCAGCATTTT. Protein: CASSPLGPQHF.

A remark on this clone: Distinct nucleotide sequences in the sample also encode this CDR3. The V call is TRBV11-1, the J call TRBJ2-6; D possibly corresponds to TRBD2 (6 bases). The CDR3 sequence is 15 residues long. Trimming shortened V by 3 bases and J by 1 base, and 7 bases separated the two germline ends. Germline values: CDR1 SGHAT, CDR2 FQDESV (reference sequence). The CDR3 DNA reads TGTGCCAGCAGCTTTCGGGGGTCTGGGGCCAACGTCCTGACTTTC. It specifies CASSFRGSGANVLTF. The whole variable domain, filled in from reference TRBV11-1 and TRBJ2-6, reads EAEVAQSPRYKITEKSQAVAFWCDPISGHATLYWYRQILGQGPELLVQFQDESVVDDSQLPKDRFSAERLKGVDSTLKIQPAELGDSAMYLCASSFRGSGANVLTFGAGSRLTVL.

A remark on this clone: It may be a read error: a sequence one base away is much more abundant. The CDR3 here is CASSLGQGNTEAFF. The CDR3 DNA follows: TGTGCCAGCAGCTTAGGACAGGGGAACACTGAAGCTTTCTTT. The chain carries TRBV7-6 and TRBJ1-1; 7 bases fit TRBD1. Germline CDR1 SGHVS, CDR2 FNYEAQ. V lost 1 base to trimming and J lost 1 base; unmatched junction nucleotides: 0. The CDR3 is made up of 14 amino acids.

The chain uses TRBV12-5 and TRBJ2-3; 8 positions match TRBD1. Germline assignment: CDR1 LGHNT and CDR2 FRNRAP. The CDR3 loop spans 13 amino acids. V was clipped by 5 bases and J by 4 bases; unmatched bases: 2. The CDR3 is CASGIQGADTQYF. The CDR3 region has the DNA TGTGCTAGTGGTATACAGGGGGCAGATACGCAGTATTTT.

The chain has TRBV7-9 and TRBJ1-4; D gene unclear. There are 14 residues in the CDR3. Per the germline V gene, CDR1 is SEHNR and CDR2 is FQNEAQ (reference sequence). The V and J ends lost 3 bases and 5 bases respectively, with 10 bases between them. This CDR3 reads CASSFFERNEKLFF. The CDR3 DNA reads TGTGCCAGCAGCTTTTTCGAGAGGAATGAAAAACTGTTTTTT. Variable domain in full (rest from reference TRBV7-9 and TRBJ1-4): DTGVSQNPRHKITKRGQNVTFRCDPISEHNRLYWYRQTLGQGPEFLTYFQNEAQLEKSRLLSDRFSAERPKGSFSTLEIQRTEQGDSAMYLCASSFFERNEKLFFGSGTQLSVL.

CDR3 in amino acids: CAWSVPGQLSSGNTIYF. The CDR3 DNA follows: TGTGCCTGGAGTGTTCCGGGACAGTTGAGCTCTGGAAACACCATATATTTT. The rearrangement links TRBV30 to TRBJ1-3, with 7 bases that match TRBD1. The CDR3 has 17 amino acids. From germline, CDR1 is GTSNPN and CDR2 SVGIG (reference sequence). V lost 0 bases, J lost 0 bases, and 8 bases stayed unmatched.

This clone appeared a single time. This chain connects TRBV4-2 to TRBJ2-7; 15 bases line up with TRBD2. The CDR3 has 18 residues. J gave up 0 bases and V 5 bases, and 8 bases lay outside the gene matches. Germline CDR1 LGHNA, CDR2 YNFKEQ. The CDR3: CASSEGLAGGPSSYEQYF. CDR3 coding DNA: TGTGCCAGCAGCGAAGGACTAGCGGGAGGGCCGAGCTCCTACGAGCAGTACTTC.

The chain joins TRBV2 to TRBJ1-6, with TRBD1 as a possible D gene (5 bases). Germline V gives CDR1 SNHLY, CDR2 FYNNEI. This CDR3 has 13 residues. The ends were cut back, 7 bases at V and 4 bases at J, with 8 bases in the middle. The CDR3 DNA sequence: TGTGCCAGCAATAGGGGATATAATTCACCCCTCCACTTT. Translating gives CASNRGYNSPLHF.

This sequence joins TRBV2 and TRBJ2-3, with 11 bases lining up with TRBD2. V lost 5 bases to trimming and J lost 2 bases; unmatched junction nucleotides: 6. The CDR3 has 16 residues. Germline assignment: CDR1 SNHLY and CDR2 FYNNEI. CDR3 nucleotides: TGTGCCAGCAGTTCGACTAGCGGGACTTTCACAGATACGCAGTATTTT. Translating it yields CASSSTSGTFTDTQYF.

The DNA for the CDR3 is TGTGCCAGCAGCTTCCCAGGGGGCTCTGGCTACACCTTC. Translated, it gives CASSFPGGSGYTF. The V call is TRBV7-3, the J call TRBJ1-2, with TRBD1 matching over 8 bases. CDR1 and CDR2 from the germline V gene are SGHTA and FQGTGA. V dropped 3 bases and J dropped 7; count of bases not matched to a gene: 4. The CDR3 is 13 amino acids.

This clone appeared once. The chain couples TRBV5-4 to TRBJ2-5; TRBD2 matches 11 bases. The CDR3 extends over 15 amino acids. J was trimmed by 2 bases and V by 4 bases; bases with no gene match: 4. CDR1 and CDR2 from the germline V gene are SGHNT and YYREEE (reference sequence). The CDR3 nucleotides read TGTGCCAGCAGCCTCCTAGCGGGGGGACAAGAGACCCAGTACTTC. It encodes CASSLLAGGQETQYF.

The J gene is TRBJ2-7, the V gene TRBV27; 7 bases agree with TRBD2. With 3 bases clipped from V and 0 bases from J, the junction kept 8 bases outside the gene matches. The V gene's germline CDR1 is MNHEY and CDR2 SMNVEV (reference sequence). This CDR3 region has 16 residues. CDR3 region: CASSFVGLADSYEQYF. CDR3 nucleotides: TGTGCCAGCAGTTTTGTGGGGCTAGCGGACTCCTACGAGCAGTACTTC.

In this sample, this clone turned up a few times. The rearrangement joins TRBV2 to TRBJ2-5; D possibly corresponds to TRBD2 (5 bases). Germline CDR1 reads SNHLY; CDR2 reads FYNNEI. This CDR3 region has 12 residues. V gave up 4 bases and J gave up 4 bases, with 7 bases separating them. The DNA of the CDR3 is TGTGCCAGCAGTGTAACTAGAGAGACCCAGTACTTC. Translation gives CASSVTRETQYF. Combining the CDR3 with reference TRBV2 and TRBJ2-5 gives the whole variable domain EPEVTQTPSHQVTQMGQEVILRCVPISNHLYFYWYRQILGQKVEFLVSFYNNEISEKSEIFDDQFSVERPDGSNFTLKIRSTKLEDSAMYFCASSVTRETQYFGPGTRLLVL.

This chain joins TRBV7-3 and TRBJ2-1, with D possibly TRBD2 on 6 matching bases. Trimming left V 5 bases short and J 0 bases short, with 11 bases between. This CDR3 is 15 amino acids long. Germline V gene sequence: CDR1 SGHTA, CDR2 FQGTGA. The CDR3 nucleotides are TGTGCCAGCAGCCCGACTAGTGCCTCCTACAATGAGCAGTTCTTC. Protein: CASSPTSASYNEQFF.

This clone was counted only a few times. V and J are TRBV4-1 and TRBJ2-7; 15 bases fit TRBD2. The junction had 5 bases not matched to a gene; V was cut back by 5 bases and J by 6 bases. Germline V gene sequence: CDR1 MGHRA, CDR2 YSYEKL. CDR3 length: 15 residues. Here the CDR3 DNA reads TGCGCCAGCAGCGGGACTAGCGGGAGGCGGTCCGAGCAGTACTTC. It translates to CASSGTSGRRSEQYF.

V usage is TRBV28 and J usage is TRBJ1-2, with 7 bases matching TRBD1. Trimming removed 2 bases from V and 4 bases from J; junction bases left unmatched: 4. The length of the CDR3 is 14 residues. Germline CDR1 MDHEN, CDR2 SYDVKM. The CDR3 DNA follows: TGTGCCAGCAGTTTAGACAGGGATGTCTATGGCTACACCTTC. Translation: CASSLDRDVYGYTF.

This chain connects TRBV4-2 to TRBJ2-7; D call uncertain. This CDR3 contains 15 residues. Germline V lookup: CDR1 LGHNA, CDR2 YNFKEQ. Trimming cost V 4 bases and J 1 base, with 14 bases left between them. This chain's CDR3 is CASSPLEVASYEQYF. In DNA, the CDR3 is TGTGCCAGCAGCCCCCTTGAAGTGGCATCCTACGAGCAGTACTTC.

The J gene is TRBJ1-2, the V gene TRBV28; D gene uncertain. V was shortened by 4 bases and J by 2 bases, with 5 bases between the two germline ends. Looked up from germline, CDR1 is MDHEN and CDR2 is SYDVKM. The length of the CDR3 is 12 residues. The CDR3 DNA sequence: TGTGCCAGCAGTTCAGTAAACTATGGCTACACCTTC. Translated, it gives CASSSVNYGYTF.

The chain employs TRBV7-2 and TRBJ2-5, with 7 bases lining up with TRBD2. This CDR3 has 13 amino acids. V was clipped by 7 bases and J by 3 bases; unmatched bases: 5. Per the germline V gene, CDR1 is SGHTA and CDR2 is FQGNSA. CDR3 sequence: CASTTREKETQYF. The CDR3 DNA sequence: TGTGCCAGCACCACGCGGGAGAAAGAGACCCAGTACTTC.

V is TRBV5-6 and J is TRBJ1-5; no clear D gene. CDR1 and CDR2 (germline): SGHDT, YYEEEE. V was trimmed by 0 bases and J by 2 bases, leaving 15 bases between them. CDR3 length: 17 amino acids. The CDR3 here is CASSLGETRRGNQPQHF. For the CDR3, the DNA is TGTGCCAGCAGCTTGGGGGAGACCCGAAGAGGCAATCAGCCCCAGCATTTT.

The chain couples TRBV2 to TRBJ2-3; 7 bases line up with TRBD1. V dropped 5 bases and J dropped 1; count of bases not matched to a gene: 3. The CDR3 extends over 14 amino acids. Germline loops: CDR1 SNHLY, CDR2 FYNNEI. CDR3 DNA sequence: TGTGCCAGCAGTTTCGACAGGGGCACAGATACGCAGTATTTT. Its translation: CASSFDRGTDTQYF. The entire variable domain, with the rest obtained from reference TRBV2 and TRBJ2-3, is as follows: EPEVTQTPSHQVTQMGQEVILRCVPISNHLYFYWYRQILGQKVEFLVSFYNNEISEKSEIFDDQFSVERPDGSNFTLKIRSTKLEDSAMYFCASSFDRGTDTQYFGPGTRLTVL.

A single count supports this clone. V usage is TRBV5-1 and J usage is TRBJ1-5; D is possibly TRBD1 (5 bases). Trimming cost V 5 bases and J 2 bases, with 14 bases left between them. This CDR3 has 15 amino acids. Germline CDR1 and CDR2: SGHRS and YFSETQ. As DNA, the CDR3 is TGCGCCAGCAGTGAGTCAGGGATGGGCAATCAGCCCCAGCATTTT. Translated: CASSESGMGNQPQHF.

V is TRBV28 and J is TRBJ2-1; 9 nucleotides agree with TRBD1. Germline-derived CDR1 and CDR2 are MDHEN and SYDVKM. There are 12 residues in the CDR3. The J segment lost 15 bases and the V segment lost 2 bases, leaving 5 bases of the junction unmatched. CDR3 sequence (DNA): TGTGCCAGCAGTTTACCGGGGGACAGGGCGTTCTTC. This gives the protein CASSLPGDRAFF.